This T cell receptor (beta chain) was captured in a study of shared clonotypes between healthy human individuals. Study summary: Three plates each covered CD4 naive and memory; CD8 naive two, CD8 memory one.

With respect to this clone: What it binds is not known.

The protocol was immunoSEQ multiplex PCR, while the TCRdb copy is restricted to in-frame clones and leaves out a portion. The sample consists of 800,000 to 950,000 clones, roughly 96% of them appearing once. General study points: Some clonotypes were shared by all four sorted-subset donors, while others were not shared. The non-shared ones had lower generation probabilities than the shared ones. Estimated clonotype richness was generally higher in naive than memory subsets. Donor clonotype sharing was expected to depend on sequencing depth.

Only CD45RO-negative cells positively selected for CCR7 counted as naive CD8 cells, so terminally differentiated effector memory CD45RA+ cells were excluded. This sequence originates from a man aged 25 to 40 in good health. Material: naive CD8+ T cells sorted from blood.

This chain's CDR3 is CASSLAPNGQPQHF. CDR3 coding DNA: TGTGCCAGCAGCTTAGCACCAAACGGTCAGCCCCAGCATTTT. The V call is TRBV7-6, the J call TRBJ1-5; D gene ambiguous. The CDR3 covers 14 residues. Germline V gene data show CDR1 as SGHVS and CDR2 as FNYEAQ. The V and J ends lost 0 bases and 6 bases respectively, with 9 bases between them.